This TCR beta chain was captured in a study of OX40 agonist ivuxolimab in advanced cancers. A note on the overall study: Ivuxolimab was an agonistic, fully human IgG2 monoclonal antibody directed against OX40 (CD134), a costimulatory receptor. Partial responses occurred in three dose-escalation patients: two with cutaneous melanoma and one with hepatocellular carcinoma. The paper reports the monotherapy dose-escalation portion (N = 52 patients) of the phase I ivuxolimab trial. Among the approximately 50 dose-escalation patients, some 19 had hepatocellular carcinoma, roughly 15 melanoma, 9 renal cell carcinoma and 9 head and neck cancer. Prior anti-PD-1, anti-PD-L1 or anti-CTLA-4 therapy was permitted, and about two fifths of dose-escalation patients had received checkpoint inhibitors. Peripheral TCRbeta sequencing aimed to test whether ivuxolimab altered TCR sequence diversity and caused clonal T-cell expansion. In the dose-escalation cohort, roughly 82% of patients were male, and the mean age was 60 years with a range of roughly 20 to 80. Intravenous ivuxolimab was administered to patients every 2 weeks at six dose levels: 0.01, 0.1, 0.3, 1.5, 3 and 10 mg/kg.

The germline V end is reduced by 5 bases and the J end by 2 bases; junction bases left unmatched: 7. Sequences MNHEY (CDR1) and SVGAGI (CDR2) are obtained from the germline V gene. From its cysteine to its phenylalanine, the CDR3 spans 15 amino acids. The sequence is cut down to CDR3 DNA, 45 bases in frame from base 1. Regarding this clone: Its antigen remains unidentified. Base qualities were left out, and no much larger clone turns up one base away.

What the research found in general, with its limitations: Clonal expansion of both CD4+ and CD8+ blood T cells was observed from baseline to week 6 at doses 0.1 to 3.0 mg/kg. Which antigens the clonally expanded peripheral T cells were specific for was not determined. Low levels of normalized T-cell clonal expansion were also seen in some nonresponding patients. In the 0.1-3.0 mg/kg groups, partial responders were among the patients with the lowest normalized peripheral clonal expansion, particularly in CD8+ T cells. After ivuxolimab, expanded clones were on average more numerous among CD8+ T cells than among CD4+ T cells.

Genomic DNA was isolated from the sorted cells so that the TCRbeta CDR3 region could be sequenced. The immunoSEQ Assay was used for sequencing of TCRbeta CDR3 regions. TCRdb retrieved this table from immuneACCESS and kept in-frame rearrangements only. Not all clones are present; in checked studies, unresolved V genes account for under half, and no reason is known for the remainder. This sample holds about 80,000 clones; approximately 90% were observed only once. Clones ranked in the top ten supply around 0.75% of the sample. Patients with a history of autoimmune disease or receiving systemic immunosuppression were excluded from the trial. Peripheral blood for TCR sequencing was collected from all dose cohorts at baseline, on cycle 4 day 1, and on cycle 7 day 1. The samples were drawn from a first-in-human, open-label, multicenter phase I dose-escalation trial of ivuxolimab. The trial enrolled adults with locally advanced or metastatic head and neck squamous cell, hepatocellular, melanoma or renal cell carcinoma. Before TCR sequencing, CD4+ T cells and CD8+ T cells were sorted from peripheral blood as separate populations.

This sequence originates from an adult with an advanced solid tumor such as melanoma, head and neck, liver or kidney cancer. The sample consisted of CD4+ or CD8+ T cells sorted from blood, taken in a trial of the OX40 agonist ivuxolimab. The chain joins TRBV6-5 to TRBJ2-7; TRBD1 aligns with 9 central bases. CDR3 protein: CASSKGQGFTYEQYF. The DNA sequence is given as TGTGCCAGCAGTAAAGGACAGGGGTTTACCTACGAGCAGTACTTC.